The table lists the clone carrying this T cell receptor (beta chain) with a few counts. The assay was immunoSEQ multiplex PCR, and TCRdb's table has in-frame clones only and misses some. The sample includes 300,000 to 400,000 clones, around two thirds of them seen just once. J lost 0 bases, V lost 6 bases, and 3 bases had no gene match. Per germline, CDR1 MGHDK and CDR2 SYGVNS. CDR3 size: 14 residues. This record comes from a study of shared clonotypes between healthy human individuals. This chain connects TRBV25-1 to TRBJ2-7, with 9 bases that match TRBD1. This TCR was sampled from a man under 40 in good health. The sample comprised memory CD4+ T cells sorted from blood. Noted subset: CD45RA-negative fraction. CDR3 sequence (DNA): TGTGCCAGCAGGAGGACAGGGGACTCCTACGAGCAGTACTTC. It codes for CASRRTGDSYEQYF.